This TCR beta chain was retrieved from a study of blood T cell repertoires in COVID-19. Study-level information: COVID-19 samples from acute and convalescent phases originated in the United States, Italy and Spain. Sample material is recorded as cDNA or gDNA derived from T cells, B-cell-depleted T cells, or PBMCs.

Losses at the gene ends were 6 bases for V and 1 base for J; bases not matched to a gene: 18. Germline loops: CDR1 MDHEN, CDR2 SYDVKM. The CDR3 loop spans 20 amino acids. How the authors handled the data: The assay estimated nucleated cells by amplifying reference gene primers. Clones were read by immunoSEQ multiplex PCR, and TCRdb kept only the in-frame ones, dropping some. The V and J calls and the clone size are those of that table, but D and trimming were determined from the DNA. The sample contains 120,000 or so clones, 86% of which appear only once. The J gene is TRBJ1-5, the V gene TRBV28; 10 bases are a match to TRBD1. The source is a man between 65 and 80 years old who had recovered from COVID-19. The specimen was peripheral blood. The CDR3 DNA is TGTGCCAGCAGCACAGGAGGCTCTTGGGGACAGGGGAGCAGCAATCAGCCCCAGCATTTT. Its translation is CASSTGGSWGQGSSNQPQHF.